The clone carrying this T cell receptor (beta chain) was detected once. Its antigen remains unknown. These data originate in a study of somatic mutations in cytotoxic T cells in rheumatoid arthritis. Study as a whole: Selected populations of V beta antibody-stained T cells underwent flow sorting at nearly 100% purity; these encompassed V beta1+ cells subjected to TCRB sequencing.

CDR1 and CDR2 from the germline V gene are SGHKS and YYEKEE (reference sequence). This CDR3 spans 13 amino acids. Trimming pared 5 bases from V and 5 bases from J, leaving 14 bases between. Study-level findings and limits: Compared with age-matched healthy controls, rheumatoid arthritis patients did not differ significantly in CD8+ T-cell clonality. Adjustment for multiple comparisons was not applied to the slight TRBV07 underrepresentation observed in rheumatoid arthritis patients.

Assay used: immunoSEQ multiplex PCR; TCRdb lists only in-frame clones, some missing. The data show fewer than 13,000 clones, roughly 73% seen once. This chain connects TRBV5-5 to TRBJ2-7; D is undetermined. The source material was CD8+ T cells sorted from blood. This TCR was sampled from a man aged 55 to 70 in good health. The CDR3 DNA sequence: TGTGCCAGCAGTCTTTGGGTAAGGAACGAGCAGTACTTC. The encoded protein is CASSLWVRNEQYF.